This TCR beta chain is from a study of shared clonotypes between healthy human individuals. Only in-frame clones appear in the TCRdb table, and some are missing; sequencing was by immunoSEQ multiplex PCR. The sample yields some 2 million clones, around 95% seen once. This CDR3 has 15 amino acids. Trimming took off 4 bases at V and 3 bases at J, with 16 bases between the two ends. The germline V gene encodes CDR1 MNHNS and CDR2 SASEGT. This clonotype was obtained from a man aged 18 to 30 in good health. The chain carries TRBV6-1 and TRBJ2-7; TRBD2 might be the D (7 bases). The specimen sequenced was naive CD4+ T cells sorted from blood. Noted subset: CD45RA+ positively selected. DNA of the CDR3: TGTGCCAGCAGTGCTGGGAGGGGGTTTGTCTACGAGCAGTACTTC. Translation gives CASSAGRGFVYEQYF.